This passage covers 23 T cell receptor beta chains from one sample sequenced in a study of identical twins. From the 5' RACE reads, TCRdb called clonotypes with MiXCR, one entry per CDR3 protein. The sample records 350,000 to 500,000 distinct CDR3 sequences, around 18% being singletons. The material sequenced was naive T cells sorted from blood. These receptors all stem from a man aged 50-59 years in good health.

This clonotype was observed many times. The gene calls are TRBV12-3 or TRBV12-4 and TRBJ2-1, with 7 nucleotides matching TRBD1. CDR3 length equals 15 residues. Trimming took 5 bases from V and 4 from J; bases not matched to a gene: 8. CDR3 amino acids: CASSRDRLLYNEQFF. Here the CDR3 DNA reads TGTGCCAGCAGTCGGGACAGACTTCTATACAATGAGCAGTTCTTC.

This clonotype was observed many times. The chain combines TRBV5-1 with TRBJ1-1; D gene uncertain. V was cut by 5 bases and J by 0 bases, with 5 bases left in between. CDR1 and CDR2 from the germline V gene are SGHRS and YFSETQ. The CDR3 runs to 12 residues. The CDR3 is CASRALNTEAFF. The CDR3, as DNA: TGCGCCAGCAGGGCCTTGAACACTGAAGCTTTCTTT. Filled out from reference TRBV5-1 and TRBJ1-1, the complete variable domain reads KAGVTQTPRYLIKTRGQQVTLSCSPISGHRSVSWYQQTPGQGLQFLFEYFSETQRNKGNFPGRFSGRQFSNSRSEMNVSTLELGDSALYLCASRALNTEAFFGQGTRLTVV.

The table lists this clonotype with a few counts. V and J are TRBV20-1 and TRBJ2-4; D tentatively fits TRBD1 or TRBD2 (5 bases each). Germline lookup yields CDR1 DFQATT and CDR2 SNEGSKA (reference sequence). The germline V and J ends were trimmed by 5 bases and 5 bases, with 10 bases remaining between them. The CDR3 is 12 residues long. The CDR3 sequence is CSASRDQNIQYF. In DNA form, the CDR3 reads TGCAGTGCTTCCCGGGACCAAAACATTCAGTACTTC.

The J gene is TRBJ1-6, the V gene TRBV27; D unresolved. The V gene's germline CDR1 is MNHEY and CDR2 SMNVEV (reference sequence). V was cut by 8 bases and J by 6 bases, with 5 bases left in between. The CDR3 length is 11 residues. The CDR3 bases are TGTGCCAGCGGCGTTAATTCACCCCTCCACTTT. As protein: CASGVNSPLHF.

This clonotype has just a few counts. This rearrangement joins TRBV5-6 to TRBJ2-1, with TRBD1 matching 10 bases. Germline-derived CDR1 and CDR2 are SGHDT and YYEEEE. The length of the CDR3 is 16 residues. Trimming took 2 bases from V and 7 from J; bases not matched to a gene: 9. The CDR3 DNA follows: TGTGCCAGCAGCTTATCCGGGACAGGGGATTTGAATGAGCAGTTCTTC. Translating gives CASSLSGTGDLNEQFF.

The chain employs TRBV6-1 and TRBJ2-2; maybe TRBD2 (6 bases). The CDR3 totals 14 residues. The germline CDR1 and CDR2 sequences are MNHNS and SASEGT. V was pared by 7 bases and J by 7 bases, with 16 bases between. In nucleotides, the CDR3 is TGTGCCAGCACCCCGGGACTCGAGGACGGGGAGCTGTTTTTT. Protein product: CASTPGLEDGELFF.

The chain is built from TRBV7-2 and TRBJ1-1, with a weak D call TRBD1 (5 bases). The germline CDR1 and CDR2 sequences are SGHTA and FQGNSA. V lost 8 bases and J 0 bases, leaving 13 bases between the germline ends. The CDR3 sequence is 14 residues long. CDR3 nucleotides: TGTGCCAGCCACCGGGGGACGGTGAACACTGAAGCTTTCTTT. Amino acid sequence: CASHRGTVNTEAFF.

The CDR3 DNA sequence: TGTGCCAGCAGGCTCGCGGGGCTTCGATCCTACGAGCAGTACTTC. This encodes CASRLAGLRSYEQYF. The rearrangement joins TRBV28 to TRBJ2-7, with D perhaps matching TRBD2 (6 bases). Germline V CDR1 and CDR2: MDHEN, SYDVKM. This CDR3 comprises 15 residues. The ends were cut back, 6 bases at V and 1 base at J, with 16 bases in the middle. The complete variable domain, with remaining parts taken from reference TRBV28 and TRBJ2-7, reads DVKVTQSSRYLVKRTGEKVFLECVQDMDHENMFWYRQDPGLGLRLIYFSYDVKMKEKGDIPEGYSVSREKKERFSLILESASTNQTSMYLCASRLAGLRSYEQYFGPGTRLTVT.

This chain joins TRBV28 and TRBJ2-7; D gene ambiguous. The V end was cut by 5 bases, the J end by 7 bases, with 15 bases between. This CDR3 contains 13 residues. Germline CDR1 and CDR2: MDHEN and SYDVKM. The CDR3 region has the DNA TGTGCCAGCAGTCCGGACCTGGCAGGAGAGCAGTACTTC. This encodes CASSPDLAGEQYF.

The rearrangement links TRBV20-1 to TRBJ2-7; the D is unclear. With 6 bases removed from V and 0 bases from J, the gap between germline ends came to 21 bases. The CDR3 spans 16 residues. Germline CDR1 and CDR2: DFQATT and SNEGSKA (reference sequence). In nucleotides, the CDR3 is TGCAGTGCCCAACCCCAGGTAGAAAAGAGCTCCTACGAGCAGTACTTC. This translates into CSAQPQVEKSSYEQYF.

J is TRBJ2-1 and V is TRBV27; 9 positions match TRBD2. Unmatched junction bases numbered 6, after V lost 0 bases and J lost 6 bases. Germline V CDR1 and CDR2: MNHEY, SMNVEV (reference sequence). The CDR3 contains 16 residues. The CDR3, as DNA: TGTGCCAGCAGTTTATCGACACTAGCGGGTTCCAATGAGCAGTTCTTC. Translation gives CASSLSTLAGSNEQFF.

The chain uses TRBV3-1 and TRBJ2-3; D uncertain. This CDR3 spans 14 amino acids. V lost 4 bases, J lost 1 base, and 9 bases lay in between. Per the germline V gene, CDR1 is LGHDT and CDR2 is YNNKEL (reference sequence). CDR3 coding DNA: TGTGCCAGCAGCCTGTTAGAGGGCACAGATACGCAGTATTTT. Translated, it gives CASSLLEGTDTQYF.

In this sample, this clonotype turned up a few times. The rearrangement links TRBV2 to TRBJ2-5; possible D gene TRBD2, 6 bases. This CDR3 is 13 amino acids long. The germline V gene encodes CDR1 SNHLY and CDR2 FYNNEI. The V gene lost 6 bases and the J gene lost 7 bases, with 15 bases spanning the gap. For the CDR3, the DNA is TGTGCCAGCAGCGGAGGGGTAAGGGGGACCCAGTACTTC. This codes for CASSGGVRGTQYF.

This clonotype was counted a few times. V and J are TRBV20-1 and TRBJ2-1; 8 nucleotides align to TRBD2. Germline V gene data show CDR1 as DFQATT and CDR2 as SNEGSKA (reference sequence). The CDR3 contains 13 residues. Trimming removed 6 bases from V and 5 bases from J; junction bases left unmatched: 6. As DNA, the CDR3 is TGCAGTGCCAACATAGCGGGACACAATGAGCAGTTCTTC. Translating it yields CSANIAGHNEQFF.

This clonotype has ten or more counts. The chain employs TRBV20-1 and TRBJ2-1; 7 nucleotides line up with TRBD1. CDR3 length: 15 amino acids. Germline V gene data show CDR1 as DFQATT and CDR2 as SNEGSKA (reference sequence). V trimming: 6 bases; J trimming: 8 bases; junction bases outside the gene matches: 16. The CDR3 loop is CSAAEGAGRMDEQFF. CDR3 coding DNA: TGCAGTGCCGCAGAGGGGGCAGGCCGTATGGATGAGCAGTTCTTC.

This clonotype was counted between two and nine times. This chain links TRBV27 with TRBJ1-4, with D maybe TRBD1 (6 bases). Germline V gene data show CDR1 as MNHEY and CDR2 as SMNVEV (reference sequence). Deletions cut 9 bases from V and 4 bases from J, with 9 bases between. The CDR3 runs 12 residues. The chain's CDR3 is CARKGVNEKLFF. The CDR3 coding sequence is TGTGCCAGGAAGGGGGTTAATGAAAAACTGTTTTTT.

The chain couples TRBV6-5 to TRBJ2-7; TRBD1 agrees at 7 bases. With 0 bases clipped from V and 2 bases from J, the junction kept 1 base outside the gene matches. The CDR3 has 14 residues. Germline CDR1 MNHEY, CDR2 SVGAGI. As DNA, the CDR3 is TGTGCCAGCAGTTACTCGGGGACAGCCTACGAGCAGTACTTC. Translation gives CASSYSGTAYEQYF.

CDR3 nucleotide sequence: TGTGCCAGCACCCCGGGGAGTACTATCCTCAAGTCAGATACGCAGTATTTT. Its translation: CASTPGSTILKSDTQYF. The V gene is TRBV28, the J gene TRBJ2-3; TRBD2 is a possible D gene (5 bases). Germline V CDR1 and CDR2: MDHEN, SYDVKM. With 7 bases removed from V and 4 bases from J, the gap between germline ends came to 24 bases. This CDR3 contains 17 residues.

This clonotype was detected ten times or more. The genes are TRBV7-2 and TRBJ2-3; D ambiguous. CDR1 is SGHTA and CDR2 is FQGNSA in the germline V gene. The CDR3 has 13 amino acids. The ends were cut back, 2 bases at V and 6 bases at J, with 9 bases in the middle. In DNA form, the CDR3 reads TGTGCCAGCAGCTTACAGGTGTCGGATACGCAGTATTTT. It codes for CASSLQVSDTQYF.

The rearrangement links TRBV12-3 or TRBV12-4 to TRBJ1-4; 7 bases are shared with TRBD1. This CDR3 contains 14 residues. V gave up 4 bases and J gave up 8 bases; unmatched junction bases: 7. The CDR3, as DNA: TGTGCCAGCAGTTCGACAGGGCCCGGGGAAAAACTGTTTTTT. This encodes CASSSTGPGEKLFF.

This chain joins TRBV4-2 and TRBJ2-4; 8 bases map to TRBD2. V lost 0 bases and J lost 9; bases outside the gene matches: 10. The CDR3 totals 16 residues. Germline CDR1 and CDR2: LGHNA and YNFKEQ. The CDR3 reads CASSQEGGAREVIQYF. Written as DNA, the CDR3 is TGTGCCAGCAGCCAAGAGGGGGGGGCGCGGGAGGTCATTCAGTACTTC.

The V and J genes are TRBV11-2 and TRBJ1-1; D is undetermined. This CDR3 comprises 14 residues. The germline CDR1 and CDR2 sequences are SGHAT and FQNNGV. V lost 6 bases and J 1 base, leaving 12 bases between the germline ends. For the CDR3, the DNA is TGTGCCAGCAGTCATGGGCGGACGAACACTGAAGCTTTCTTT. It translates to CASSHGRTNTEAFF.

A few counts support this clonotype. The rearrangement joins TRBV25-1 to TRBJ2-3; TRBD1 matches 9 bases. The CDR3 length is 17 residues. Per the germline V gene, CDR1 is MGHDK and CDR2 is SYGVNS. V was clipped by 4 bases and J by 4 bases; unmatched bases: 12. The CDR3 is CASSGGGQGWWADTQYF. The CDR3 DNA follows: TGTGCCAGCAGTGGCGGCGGACAGGGGTGGTGGGCAGATACGCAGTATTTT.